The 32 T cell receptor beta chains below were found in one sample sequenced in a study of regulatory T cells in long-lasting Graves disease (TCRdb year 2021). Libraries were built with multiplex PCR. The run used an Illumina HiSeq 4000. CDR3 regions were amplified by Arm-PCR with iRepertoire HTBI primers to construct TCR beta libraries. TCRdb's own reprocessing of the public reads used fastp at Q25 and MiXCR and kept productive beta chains. Duplicate CDR3 protein sequences are folded into a single record with the most common DNA and genes. Counted in this sample were around 450,000 distinct CDR3 sequences; around a fifth of them appeared once. Together, the top ten hold about 6.6% of the sample. Sample time point, as interpreted from the label and publication: persistent/refractory GD, antithyroid drugs over 5 years with positive TRAb. For both TCR sequencing and RNA sequencing, RNA was extracted from PBMCs in TRIzol.

The sequences come from peripheral blood mononuclear cells (PBMCs), collected when the disease was refractory, from a patient treated with antithyroid drugs. The receptor source for this set is a female donor with Graves disease.

This clonotype was counted ten times or more. V gene TRBV2 combines with J gene TRBJ1-5; D might be TRBD1 (6 bases). Germline V gene lookup returns CDR1 SNHLY and CDR2 FYNNEI. CDR3 length: 16 residues. Trimming removed 8 bases at V and 3 bases at J, with 20 bases between. CDR3: CASRGQGGFINQPQHF. As DNA, the CDR3 is TGTGCCAGCCGTGGACAAGGGGGTTTTATCAATCAGCCCCAGCATTTT.

The sample holds a few counts of this clonotype. This chain joins TRBV3-1 and TRBJ2-7, with D tentatively TRBD2 (5 bases). Trimming left V 4 bases short and J 2 bases short, with 12 bases between. This CDR3 region has 14 residues. Germline CDR1 reads LGHDT; CDR2 reads YNNKEL (reference sequence). CDR3 amino acids: CASSLGIATYEQYF. The CDR3 DNA sequence: TGTGCCAGCAGCCTTGGGATAGCGACCTACGAGCAGTACTTC.

The J gene is TRBJ1-6, the V gene TRBV15; TRBD1 aligns across 7 bases. The length of the CDR3 is 14 residues. J was trimmed by 8 bases and V by 5 bases; bases with no gene match: 6. The germline V gene has CDR1 LNHNV and CDR2 YYDKDF (reference sequence). The CDR3 spells CATSFRQGDSPLHF. CDR3 sequence (DNA): TGTGCCACCAGCTTTAGACAGGGCGATTCACCCCTCCACTTT. Combining the CDR3 with reference TRBV15 and TRBJ1-6 gives the whole variable domain DAMVIQNPRYQVTQFGKPVTLSCSQTLNHNVMYWYQQKSSQAPKLLFHYYDKDFNNEADTPDNFQSRRPNTSFCFLDIRSPGLGDTAMYLCATSFRQGDSPLHFGNGTRLTVT.

This clonotype came up many times. The CDR3 DNA sequence: TGTGCCAGCAGTTGGGACAGAGAAGATCAGCCCCAGCATTTT. Translated: CASSWDREDQPQHF. The V gene is TRBV28, the J gene TRBJ1-5; 7 positions match TRBD1. With V trimmed by 4 bases and J by 5 bases, 5 bases remained unmatched. The germline V gene has CDR1 MDHEN and CDR2 SYDVKM. This CDR3 comprises 14 residues.

This clonotype was detected ten times or more. This chain's CDR3 is CASADLINYGYTF. The CDR3 bases are TGTGCCAGCGCCGATCTTATAAACTATGGCTACACCTTC. V is TRBV6-1 and J is TRBJ1-2; no clear D. Deletions cut 8 bases from V and 2 bases from J, with 12 bases between. The CDR3 has 13 residues. CDR1 and CDR2 from the germline V gene are MNHNS and SASEGT.

The chain recombines TRBV7-6 with TRBJ2-2, with a possible D match to TRBD1 (5 bases). The germline gives CDR1 SGHVS, CDR2 FNYEAQ. V lost 3 bases to trimming and J lost 5 bases, with 13 bases between them. This CDR3 has 15 amino acids. The CDR3 DNA is TGTGCCAGCAGCTTCCGCAGGGAAGTTACCGGGGAGCTGTTTTTT. This sequence encodes CASSFRREVTGELFF.

This clonotype was counted ten times or more. The V and J genes are TRBV3-1 and TRBJ2-7, with D possibly matching TRBD1 (6 bases). The CDR3 loop spans 15 amino acids. V shed 1 base and J shed 3 bases, with 13 bases lying between them. CDR1 and CDR2 from the germline V gene are LGHDT and YNNKEL (reference sequence). Here the CDR3 DNA reads TGTGCCAGCAGCCAAGGGGGGCAGGAAGACTACGAGCAGTACTTC. It specifies CASSQGGQEDYEQYF.

This chain joins TRBV6-5 and TRBJ1-6; D uncertain. Looked up from germline, CDR1 is MNHEY and CDR2 is SVGAGI. The length of the CDR3 is 13 residues. Trimming shortened V by 2 bases and J by 10 bases, and 9 bases separated the two germline ends. CDR3 amino acids: CASSYPIGSPLHF. The CDR3 region has the DNA TGTGCCAGCAGTTACCCCATAGGATCACCCCTCCACTTT.

This clonotype was counted many times. The chain uses TRBV12-3 or TRBV12-4 and TRBJ1-6; the D is unclear. The CDR3 sequence is 13 residues long. V was cut by 1 base and J by 14 bases, with 12 bases left in between. CDR3 DNA: TGTGCCAGCAGTTTAGGGCATAGGGAAGCCCTCCACTTT. It codes for CASSLGHREALHF.

The V gene is TRBV7-2, the J gene TRBJ1-2; maybe TRBD1 (5 bases). In germline, CDR1 is SGHTA, CDR2 FQGNSA. Trimming removed 1 base at V and 7 bases at J, with 16 bases between. The CDR3 covers 15 residues. CDR3 loop: CASSLGEGFVGGYTF. The CDR3, as DNA: TGTGCCAGCAGCTTAGGGGAGGGGTTCGTGGGTGGCTACACCTTC.

This clonotype turned up a few times. One end of the junction varies from germline; a read error may be responsible. The genes are TRBV7-7 and TRBJ1-5, with 9 bases matching TRBD1. Germline V gives CDR1 SSHAT, CDR2 FNYEAQ (reference sequence). The CDR3 is 14 residues long. CDR3 protein: CASSYNRGHQPQHF. CDR3 coding DNA: TGTGCTAGCAGTTACAACAGGGGGCATCAGCCCCAGCATTTT.

The CDR3 DNA reads as TGTGCCAGCAGGGGAACAGGGGCCGAGCAGTACTTC. The encoded protein is CASRGTGAEQYF. The J gene is TRBJ2-7, the V gene TRBV2; 7 bases map to TRBD1. After removal of 6 bases from V and 6 bases from J, the junction contained 5 bases not matched to a gene. This CDR3 spans 12 amino acids. Germline assignment: CDR1 SNHLY and CDR2 FYNNEI.

This clonotype has only a few counts. DNA of the CDR3: TGTGCCAGCAGCCCCGGGGGAGGTGGGCAGTACGAGCAGTACTTC. This sequence encodes CASSPGGGGQYEQYF. The chain links TRBV7-3 to TRBJ2-7, with a tentative D call TRBD2 (6 bases). The CDR3 loop spans 15 amino acids. The V end was cut by 5 bases, the J end by 4 bases, with 18 bases between. Germline V CDR1 and CDR2: SGHTA, FQGTGA.

As to this clonotype: The junction and the germline gene differ at one end; a read error may be behind it. V gene TRBV7-9 combines with J gene TRBJ1-6; D gene unclear. This CDR3 is built from 14 residues. CDR1 is SEHNR and CDR2 is FQNEAQ in the germline V gene (reference sequence). CDR3 residues: CANSFGQDNSPLHF. The CDR3 nucleotides read TGTGCCAACAGCTTCGGCCAGGACAATTCACCCCTCCACTTT.

This clonotype was seen many times. J is TRBJ1-2 and V is TRBV6-2 or TRBV6-3; D possibly corresponds to TRBD1 (5 bases). Between the trimmed V and J ends, which lost 5 bases and 5 bases, there was a span of 12 bases. CDR1 and CDR2 from the germline V gene are MNHEY and SVGEGT. The CDR3 runs 13 residues. The CDR3 DNA follows: TGTGCCAGCAGTGATTGGGCAGGGTATGGCTACACCTTC. Its protein is CASSDWAGYGYTF.

This clonotype was detected a few times. The chain links TRBV6-1 to TRBJ1-2; maybe TRBD1 (5 bases). Trimming removed 8 bases from V and 7 bases from J, with 20 bases in between. The length of the CDR3 is 14 residues. Germline V gene lookup returns CDR1 MNHNS and CDR2 SASEGT. The CDR3 bases are TGTGCCAGCGGGACTCGGGACGTCGCGCTTGGCTACACCTTC. Its translation: CASGTRDVALGYTF.

This chain uses TRBV5-1 with TRBJ1-5; D may be TRBD1 (5 bases). The ends were cut back, 3 bases at V and 6 bases at J, with 13 bases in the middle. Germline CDR1 SGHRS, CDR2 YFSETQ. This CDR3 spans 14 amino acids. CDR3 nucleotides: TGCGCCAGCAGCTGGAATCCAGACAGTCAGCCCCAGCATTTT. The encoded protein is CASSWNPDSQPQHF. Supplemented by reference TRBV5-1 and TRBJ1-5, the full variable domain reads KAGVTQTPRYLIKTRGQQVTLSCSPISGHRSVSWYQQTPGQGLQFLFEYFSETQRNKGNFPGRFSGRQFSNSRSEMNVSTLELGDSALYLCASSWNPDSQPQHFGDGTRLSIL.

Details on this clonotype: A much bigger clone sits one base away, suggesting this may be a read error. Because the CDR3's place on the DNA is in doubt, the DNA is left out and the CDR3 is given as listed by TCRdb. The chain's CDR3 is CASSWGFGSHGGYAF. The chain combines TRBV28 with TRBJ1-2. The germline CDR1 and CDR2 sequences are MDHEN and SYDVKM. A total of 15 residues make up the CDR3, ends included.

V and J are TRBV28 and TRBJ2-7, with D unresolved. Germline assignment: CDR1 MDHEN and CDR2 SYDVKM. CDR3 size: 13 residues. V was pared by 5 bases and J by 2 bases, with 10 bases between. The CDR3 nucleotides read TGTGCCAGCAGTACCCCAGAGACCTACGAGCAGTACTTC. As protein: CASSTPETYEQYF.

This chain uses TRBV20-1 with TRBJ2-2; TRBD1 matches at 8 bases. The junction had 11 bases not matched to a gene; V was cut back by 6 bases and J by 2 bases. Germline V gene data show CDR1 as DFQATT and CDR2 as SNEGSKA (reference sequence). The CDR3 is 16 amino acids. The CDR3 coding sequence is TGCAGTGCCACGGACAGGGTCACACTTAACACCGGGGAGCTGTTTTTT. It yields the protein CSATDRVTLNTGELFF.

This clonotype was detected only a few times. V gene TRBV19 combines with J gene TRBJ2-6; D is tentatively TRBD1 or TRBD2 (5 bases each). Germline lookup yields CDR1 LNHDA and CDR2 SQIVND (reference sequence). The CDR3 contains 17 residues. V lost 2 bases, J lost 0 bases, and 11 bases lay in between. CDR3: CASSISGHFSGANVLTF. The CDR3 DNA reads as TGTGCCAGTAGTATAAGCGGACACTTCTCTGGGGCCAACGTCCTGACTTTC. The whole variable domain, filled in from reference TRBV19 and TRBJ2-6, reads DGGITQSPKYLFRKEGQNVTLSCEQNLNHDAMYWYRQDPGQGLRLIYYSQIVNDFQKGDIAEGYSVSREKKESFPLTVTSAQKNPTAFYLCASSISGHFSGANVLTFGAGSRLTVL.

This clonotype has a count of ten or more. The chain carries TRBV5-1 and TRBJ2-7; 9 nucleotides match TRBD1. V trimming: 2 bases; J trimming: 5 bases; junction bases outside the gene matches: 5. The CDR3 is made up of 14 amino acids. Germline V gives CDR1 SGHRS, CDR2 YFSETQ. As DNA, the CDR3 is TGCGCCAGCAGCTTCCCTGGACAGGGGAACGAGCAGTACTTC. Protein product: CASSFPGQGNEQYF.

This clonotype was observed a single time. The V call is TRBV12-3 or TRBV12-4, the J call TRBJ2-1; D unclear. The V and J ends lost 6 bases and 0 bases respectively, with 12 bases between them. The CDR3 consists of 15 residues. The DNA for the CDR3 is TGTGCCAGCAGAGGGTGGGGTTCCTCCTACAATGAGCAGTTCTTC. It codes for CASRGWGSSYNEQFF.

This clonotype was detected only a few times. This chain joins TRBV27 and TRBJ2-3; D is perhaps TRBD2 (6 bases). Trimming removed 3 bases at V and 2 bases at J, with 18 bases between. The germline V gene has CDR1 MNHEY and CDR2 SMNVEV (reference sequence). CDR3 size: 17 residues. DNA of the CDR3: TGTGCCAGCAGTTTGTTTGGGGTAGCGGATTACACAGATACGCAGTATTTT. Translated: CASSLFGVADYTDTQYF.

This clonotype was recorded at least ten times. The chain's CDR3 is CASTWDRGNGGYTF. The CDR3 coding sequence is TGTGCCAGCACCTGGGACAGGGGTAATGGTGGCTACACCTTC. This rearrangement joins TRBV6-1 to TRBJ1-2; 10 bases line up with TRBD1. Germline V gene sequence: CDR1 MNHNS, CDR2 SASEGT. CDR3 length equals 14 residues. The V gene end was trimmed by 7 bases and the J gene end by 7 bases; junction bases not matched to a gene: 9.

A note on this clonotype: A read error may be the cause here, since a much bigger clone is one base away. The gene calls are TRBV7-8 and TRBJ1-5; D call uncertain. The CDR3 spans 15 residues. Germline values: CDR1 SGHVS, CDR2 FQNEAQ. The CDR3 loop reads CASSLLRERNQPRHF. The CDR3 coding sequence is TGTGCCAGCAGCTTACTCCGGGAGAGAAATCAGCCCCGGCATTTT.

The chain joins TRBV14 to TRBJ1-1; unclear D gene. Trimming left V 4 bases short and J 1 base short, with 13 bases between. Germline V lookup: CDR1 SGHDN, CDR2 FVKESK. This CDR3 is 15 amino acids long. CDR3 loop: CASSPPPTPNTEAFF. The CDR3, as DNA: TGTGCCAGCAGCCCCCCTCCGACACCGAACACTGAAGCTTTCTTT.

This clonotype was detected many times. This sequence joins TRBV28 and TRBJ1-1; D may be TRBD1 (5 bases). The CDR3 is made up of 15 amino acids. V was pared by 3 bases and J by 0 bases, with 11 bases between. Germline CDR1 and CDR2: MDHEN and SYDVKM. Here the CDR3 DNA reads TGTGCCAGCAGTTTGCTCCCAGGGATGAACACTGAAGCTTTCTTT. This gives the protein CASSLLPGMNTEAFF.

This clonotype was detected many times. The rearrangement joins TRBV7-6 to TRBJ2-7; tentative D call: TRBD2 (5 bases). The CDR3 totals 16 residues. V lost 5 bases to trimming and J lost 6 bases, with 23 bases between them. Germline V lookup: CDR1 SGHVS, CDR2 FNYEAQ. CDR3 protein: CASSLRPGELSGEQYF. The CDR3 DNA reads as TGTGCCAGCAGCCTTAGGCCCGGGGAACTTTCGGGCGAGCAGTACTTC.

This clonotype came up a few times. This chain joins TRBV19 and TRBJ1-5, with 7 nucleotides matching TRBD1. CDR1 and CDR2 (germline): LNHDA, SQIVND (reference sequence). J lost 6 bases, V lost 7 bases, and 15 bases had no gene match. The CDR3 length is 16 residues. The DNA for the CDR3 is TGTGCCAGTACCACCCTCTTCACAGGGGACGGTCAGCCCCAGCATTTT. It encodes CASTTLFTGDGQPQHF.

The chain uses TRBV11-3 and TRBJ1-5; 7 bases are shared with TRBD1. With 2 bases clipped from V and 6 bases from J, the junction kept 7 bases outside the gene matches. Germline lookup yields CDR1 SGHNT and CDR2 YENEEA. This CDR3 is built from 15 residues. CDR3: CASSLKTGYAQPQHF. DNA of the CDR3: TGTGCCAGCAGCTTAAAGACAGGGTATGCTCAGCCCCAGCATTTT.

The chain links TRBV28 to TRBJ2-7; D is unclear. Per the germline V gene, CDR1 is MDHEN and CDR2 is SYDVKM. V was trimmed by 3 bases and J by 3 bases, leaving 9 bases between them. The CDR3 is made up of 13 amino acids. In DNA form, the CDR3 reads TGTGCCAGCAGTTTTCGTGAGAACTACGAGCAGTACTTC. Translation gives CASSFRENYEQYF.